This T cell receptor beta chain was documented in a study of blood T cell repertoires in COVID-19. Some clones are missing from TCRdb's copy, which holds only in-frame ones; the method was immunoSEQ multiplex PCR. Of 62,000 or so clones listed, roughly nine tenths are singletons. CDR3 length equals 13 residues. Germline trimming cut 4 bases from V and 2 bases from J; bases unmatched to any gene: 1. The germline gives CDR1 MDHEN, CDR2 SYDVKM. The TCR sequence derives from a man aged 50 or older with acute or convalescent COVID-19. The V and J genes are TRBV28 and TRBJ2-5; TRBD1 matches at 7 bases. Sequencing used peripheral blood. CDR3 in DNA: TGTGCCAGCAGTTCGGGACAGCAAGAGACCCAGTACTTC. Translated, it gives CASSSGQQETQYF.